These T cell receptor beta chains were read from a single sample in a study of blood T cells in healthy people across ages. TCRdb used MiXCR to reprocess the 5' RACE reads, holding one entry per CDR3 protein. Found here are roughly 2 million distinct CDR3 sequences, roughly 49% of them singletons; the top ten hold less than 2.5%. The sample was blood. Receptors were obtained from a woman in her forties in good health. Both conserved end residues are part of each CDR3. Fields, in order: CDR3 length, D gene, J gene, clone size, V gene, CDR3 DNA, CDR3 protein. A D gene is named only where the DNA matches it firmly. Size tells how often a clone was seen (once, few, many) or the class of an expanded clone, and some rows leave it out.

15 | . | TRBJ2-1 | . | TRBV28 | TGTGCCAGCAGTATATACAGGGAGACTCACAATGAGCAGTTCTTC | CASSIYRETHNEQFF
17 | TRBD2 | TRBJ2-1 | . | TRBV6-5 | TGTGCCAGCAGTTACTCTCTAGCGGGGGGCTCCTACAATGAGCAGTTCTTC | CASSYSLAGGSYNEQFF
15 | TRBD1 | TRBJ1-2 | . | TRBV29-1 | TGCAGCGTAGATAAAACAGGGGGCTCGGGATATGGCTACACCTTC | CSVDKTGGSGYGYTF
17 | TRBD1 | TRBJ2-5 | few | TRBV24-1 | TGTGCCACCAGTGAAAGATACTCGGACAGGGGGCGAGAGACCCAGTACTTC | CATSERYSDRGRETQYF
15 | . | TRBJ2-5 | . | TRBV11-1 | TGTGCCAGCAGCCCACCAGGCAACTGGGGGGAGACCCAGTACTTC | CASSPPGNWGETQYF
13 | TRBD1 | TRBJ1-2 | . | TRBV2 | TGTGCCAGCAGTGGACAGGGGGACCATGGCTACACCTTC | CASSGQGDHGYTF
15 | TRBD1 | TRBJ2-3 | . | TRBV2 | TGTGCCAGCAACAGACAGGGGGGTACGACAGATACGCAGTATTTT | CASNRQGGTTDTQYF
15 | . | TRBJ1-5 | . | TRBV10-3 | TGTGCCATCAGTGAGTTAAAGCACGAGAATCAGCCCCAGCATTTT | CAISELKHENQPQHF
13 | . | TRBJ2-1 | . | TRBV11-2 | TGTGCCAGCAGCTTAGACCCTCGGGGTGAGCAGTTCTTC | CASSLDPRGEQFF
14 | TRBD2 | TRBJ2-3 | . | TRBV29-1 | TGCAGCGTCCCGTACCGGGAGGGCTCAGATACGCAGTATTTT | CSVPYREGSDTQYF
15 | TRBD1 | TRBJ1-4 | . | TRBV5-1 | TGCGCCAGCAGCCGCGCCGGGACAGAGGATGAAAAACTGTTTTTT | CASSRAGTEDEKLFF
14 | . | TRBJ2-5 | . | TRBV10-1 | TGCGCCAGCAGTGACAGAAAAACCCAAGAGACCCAGTACTTC | CASSDRKTQETQYF
14 | . | TRBJ2-5 | . | TRBV9 | TGTGCCAGCAGCGTAAAGACGACAGGAGAGACCCAGTACTTC | CASSVKTTGETQYF
13 | . | TRBJ2-3 | few | TRBV12-3/TRBV12-4 | TGTGCCAGTGCGGACGGTGGCACAGATACGCAGTATTTT | CASADGGTDTQYF
15 | TRBD2 | TRBJ2-7 | . | TRBV27 | TGTGCCAGCAGCTTGACATCCGGGGGGGGCTACGAGCAGTACTTC | CASSLTSGGGYEQYF
18 | . | TRBJ1-6 | few | TRBV10-3 | TGTGCCATCAGTGAGTCGACGGGAGGTGGCTCCTATAATTCACCCCTCCACTTT | CAISESTGGGSYNSPLHF
15 | . | TRBJ2-3 | . | TRBV2 | TGTGCCAGCACTATGGGGGGCGGCAGCACAGATACGCAGTATTTT | CASTMGGGSTDTQYF
17 | TRBD1 | TRBJ2-1 | . | TRBV6-2/TRBV6-3 | TGTGCCAGCAGTTACTCCCTTCTCCGGACAGGGTTCAATGAGCAGTTCTTC | CASSYSLLRTGFNEQFF
16 | TRBD1 | TRBJ1-6 | . | TRBV4-1 | TGCGCCAGCAGCCAAGATAAGGGGGCGATCCATTCACCCCTCCACTTT | CASSQDKGAIHSPLHF
14 | . | TRBJ1-4 | . | TRBV12-3/TRBV12-4 | TGTGCCAGCATAAGGACCGAGGGCGGTGAAAAACTGTTTTTT | CASIRTEGGEKLFF
14 | TRBD2 | TRBJ2-1 | . | TRBV20-1 | TGCAGTGCTAAGCCTAGCGGGGGGGCCAATGAGCAGTTCTTC | CSAKPSGGANEQFF
14 | TRBD2 | TRBJ2-3 | . | TRBV10-3 | TGTGCCATCAGTGCTAGCGGGGAAACAGATACGCAGTATTTT | CAISASGETDTQYF
15 | TRBD1 | TRBJ2-3 | once | TRBV28 | TGTGCCAGCAGTGAACCGGGACAGGGGACAAATACGCAGTATTTT | CASSEPGQGTNTQYF
13 | TRBD1 | TRBJ1-2 | . | TRBV3-1 | TGTGCCAGCAAGGGACAGGGCGACTATGGCTACACCTTC | CASKGQGDYGYTF
15 | TRBD2 | TRBJ2-1 | . | TRBV6-1 | TGTGCCAGCAGTGAGACTAGCGGGGGGCCCACAGAGCAGTTCTTC | CASSETSGGPTEQFF
14 | . | TRBJ2-3 | . | TRBV3-1 | TGTGCCAGCAGCCAAGAATGGTCGGGGTTAGGGCAGTATTTT | CASSQEWSGLGQYF
14 | . | TRBJ2-1 | few | TRBV12-3/TRBV12-4 | TGTGCCAGCAGTTTAGGGGGGGTCCGCAATGAGCAGTTCTTC | CASSLGGVRNEQFF
17 | . | TRBJ2-1 | few | TRBV7-2 | TGTGCCAGCAGCTTTCAACGGGCCCTGAGCTCCTACAATGAGCAGTTCTTC | CASSFQRALSSYNEQFF
15 | TRBD1 | TRBJ2-7 | . | TRBV28 | TGTGCCAGCAGGACTCCGGGACAGGGTGTTAAAGAGCAGTACTTC | CASRTPGQGVKEQYF
13 | TRBD1 | TRBJ2-4 | . | TRBV7-2 | TGTGCCAGCAGCAACAGGGACAGGGACGGGCAGTACTTC | CASSNRDRDGQYF
14 | . | TRBJ2-7 | few | TRBV20-1 | TGCAGTGCTAGAGATGGCCAGAAATCCTACGAGCAGTACTTC | CSARDGQKSYEQYF
15 | TRBD1 | TRBJ1-2 | . | TRBV7-2 | TGTGCCAGCAGCTTAGATCGGGACAGGGGGCAGGGCTACACCTTC | CASSLDRDRGQGYTF
14 | TRBD2 | TRBJ2-5 | . | TRBV15 | TGTGCCACCGGACCGGGAGGAGTCCAAGAGACCCAGTACTTC | CATGPGGVQETQYF
14 | . | TRBJ2-7 | few | TRBV15 | TGTGCCACCAGCAGATCTCAGTACTCCCACGAGCAGTACTTC | CATSRSQYSHEQYF
16 | . | TRBJ2-6 | once | TRBV11-2 | TGTGCCAGCAGCTTAAGGGTCACCTCTGGGGCCAACGTCCTGACTTTC | CASSLRVTSGANVLTF
16 | . | TRBJ2-3 | . | TRBV24-1 | TGTGCCACCAGCGAAGGGGACACCGCCAGCACAGATACGCAGTATTTT | CATSEGDTASTDTQYF
14 | . | TRBJ2-5 | . | TRBV5-1 | TGCGCCAGCAGCGTACCCGGGACTGGAGAGACCCAGTACTTC | CASSVPGTGETQYF
16 | TRBD1 | TRBJ2-5 | many | TRBV12-3/TRBV12-4 | TGTGCCAGCAGTTTAGGCGACAGGGGGCTCGGGGAGACCCAGTACTTC | CASSLGDRGLGETQYF
15 | . | TRBJ2-3 | few | TRBV4-3 | TGCGCCAGCAGCCAGGAGACTACCCGCACAGATACGCAGTATTTT | CASSQETTRTDTQYF
14 | . | TRBJ2-5 | . | TRBV10-3 | TGTGCCATCAGATCGGGTTCTGGGGAGGAGACCCAGTACTTC | CAIRSGSGEETQYF
16 | TRBD2 | TRBJ2-1 | . | TRBV28 | TGTGCCAGCAGTCAACGGGGGGGAGGTTGGGTCAATGAGCAGTTCTTC | CASSQRGGGWVNEQFF
15 | . | TRBJ2-5 | few | TRBV4-3 | TGCGCCAGCAGCCAAGAGAAGGACAACTGGGAGACCCAGTACTTC | CASSQEKDNWETQYF
17 | . | TRBJ1-5 | . | TRBV6-4 | TGTGCCAGCACCAGGGACACCGCCAGAATTAGCAATCAGCCCCAGCATTTT | CASTRDTARISNQPQHF
15 | . | TRBJ1-1 | . | TRBV11-2 | TGTGCCAGCAGAAAAAAAAGTAGACTGAACACTGAAGCTTTCTTT | CASRKKSRLNTEAFF